The entry below describes one T cell receptor (beta chain). With V trimmed by 5 bases and J by 5 bases, 8 bases remained unmatched. Germline V CDR1 and CDR2: SGHRS, YFSETQ. CDR3 length equals 14 residues. Methods used by the authors: Cell counts per sample came from amplifying reference gene primers. Libraries were prepared by immunoSEQ multiplex PCR; TCRdb keeps only in-frame clonotypes and omits some of them. V and J calls and clone size are as listed in that table; D and trimming were resolved from the DNA. The data hold some 160,000 clones, with about 80% observed a single time. This entry comes from a study of blood T cell repertoires in COVID-19.

The source material was peripheral blood. The rearrangement links TRBV5-1 to TRBJ2-5, with TRBD1 matching over 8 bases. The origin of this receptor is a man between 65 and 85 years old with active or convalescent COVID-19. In DNA form, the CDR3 reads TGCGCCAGCAGACCAAGGACAGGGCCGGAGACCCAGTACTTC. Its protein product is CASRPRTGPETQYF.